This TCR beta chain was recorded in a study of cytomegalovirus exposure and HLA in healthy donors. A roughly 120-subject validation cohort, separate from the roughly 670-subject first cohort, supplied the donors. Study-wide results and limits: Using the classifier, cytomegalovirus status was reportedly diagnosed with high specificity and sensitivity. According to the study, around 180 TCR beta chains were cytomegalovirus-associated. First-cohort TCR clusters tended to co-occur in the 90 to 150 validation repertoires, a later analysis found.

Remarks on this clone: Its specificity is unknown.

Using immunoSEQ multiplex PCR, the repertoire was profiled, and TCRdb retains in-frame clones only, with some absent. This table has 130,000 or so clones, about 91% appearing once. Germline loops: CDR1 SGHTA, CDR2 FQGNSA. This CDR3 has 15 amino acids. The V end lost 1 base, the J end lost 0 bases, and 10 bases lay between the germline ends. The source material was PBMCs. The rearrangement joins TRBV7-2 to TRBJ2-7, with a weak D call TRBD2 (7 bases). The TCR sequence derives from a woman between 18 and 29 years old in good health and CMV-seropositive. Written as DNA, the CDR3 is TGTGCCAGCAGCTTAGAGGGGGGGAGCTCCTACGAGCAGTACTTC. This gives the protein CASSLEGGSSYEQYF. The whole variable domain, filled in from reference TRBV7-2 and TRBJ2-7, reads GAGVSQSPSNKVTEKGKDVELRCDPISGHTALYWYRQSLGQGLEFLIYFQGNSAPDKSGLPSDRFSAERTGGSVSTLTIQRTQQEDSAVYLCASSLEGGSSYEQYFGPGTRLTVT.